This T cell receptor (beta chain) was sequenced for a study of blood T cells in healthy people across ages. PCR was performed a second time for roughly 7 to 11 cycles using a sample-barcoded 5' primer and a J-beta primer mix. MiXCR, run by TCRdb on the 5' RACE reads, gives a single entry per CDR3 protein. Among 760,000 or so distinct CDR3 sequences listed, around 25% were seen once. Trimming pared 1 base from V and 0 bases from J, leaving 7 bases between. The CDR3 consists of 15 residues. Germline CDR1 and CDR2: LGHNA and YSLEER. This same sample was also part of a study on T cells of mothers and their children.

The gene calls are TRBV4-3 and TRBJ1-3; D is undetermined. The material sequenced was blood. This TCR was sampled from a boy aged 10-17 years in good health. The CDR3 DNA sequence: TGCGCCAGCAGCCAAGTATGGAGCTCTGGAAACACCATATATTTT. This gives the protein CASSQVWSSGNTIYF.